These 6 T cell receptor beta chains share one sample of origin, sequenced in a study of blood T cell repertoires in COVID-19. Sequencing was performed with immunoSEQ multiplex PCR; in TCRdb, only in-frame clones are kept and a portion is missing. Here the sample spans under 250,000 clones, 80% to 85% being singletons. The sequencing input was peripheral blood. These receptors were collected from a man in his fifties with active or convalescent COVID-19.

This chain links TRBV28 with TRBJ1-1; D is perhaps TRBD1 (5 bases). CDR1 MDHEN and CDR2 SYDVKM come from the germline V gene. CDR3 length equals 13 residues. V shed 7 bases and J shed 2 bases, with 11 bases lying between them. The CDR3, as DNA: TGTGCCAGCAAAGGACACCGAAACACTGAAGCTTTCTTT. It encodes CASKGHRNTEAFF.

The V call is TRBV6-5, the J call TRBJ1-5; D might be TRBD1 (6 bases). Germline V gene sequence: CDR1 MNHEY, CDR2 SVGAGI. V shed 0 bases and J shed 6 bases, with 12 bases lying between them. The length of the CDR3 is 15 residues. The DNA of the CDR3 is TGTGCCAGCAGTTACTCGGGCAGGGGTTCTCAGCCCCAGCATTTT. Protein sequence: CASSYSGRGSQPQHF.

This sequence joins TRBV27 and TRBJ1-2; D is unclear. The CDR3 totals 14 residues. The germline V gene has CDR1 MNHEY and CDR2 SMNVEV (reference sequence). Trimming removed 2 bases at V and 0 bases at J, with 7 bases between. CDR3 sequence (DNA): TGTGCCAGCAGTTTAAATATCGCTAACTATGGCTACACCTTC. Its translation is CASSLNIANYGYTF.

The CDR3 loop is CASSQGQGDGNTIYF. The DNA for the CDR3 is TGTGCCAGCAGCCAAGGACAGGGGGATGGAAACACCATATATTTT. V gene TRBV4-2 combines with J gene TRBJ1-3, with TRBD1 identical over 9 bases. Per the germline V gene, CDR1 is LGHNA and CDR2 is YNFKEQ. The CDR3 is 15 residues long. V shed 1 base, J shed 3 bases, and the junction held 1 base outside the gene matches.

This rearrangement joins TRBV7-2 to TRBJ1-5; weak D call: TRBD1 (5 bases). Germline V gene sequence: CDR1 SGHTA, CDR2 FQGNSA. The CDR3 runs to 16 residues. Trimming removed 1 base at V and 3 bases at J, with 13 bases between. CDR3 region: CASSLERAGSNQPQHF. The CDR3 nucleotides are TGTGCCAGCAGCTTAGAGAGAGCAGGGTCCAATCAGCCCCAGCATTTT.

This clone was recorded only once. CDR3 region: CSVAGFSTEAFF. The CDR3 coding sequence is TGCAGCGTTGCAGGGTTCAGCACTGAAGCTTTCTTT. The genes are TRBV29-1 and TRBJ1-1; tentative D call: TRBD1 (5 bases). The germline CDR1 and CDR2 sequences are SQVTM and ANQGSEA. The CDR3 consists of 12 residues. V was pared by 4 bases and J by 4 bases, with 10 bases between.